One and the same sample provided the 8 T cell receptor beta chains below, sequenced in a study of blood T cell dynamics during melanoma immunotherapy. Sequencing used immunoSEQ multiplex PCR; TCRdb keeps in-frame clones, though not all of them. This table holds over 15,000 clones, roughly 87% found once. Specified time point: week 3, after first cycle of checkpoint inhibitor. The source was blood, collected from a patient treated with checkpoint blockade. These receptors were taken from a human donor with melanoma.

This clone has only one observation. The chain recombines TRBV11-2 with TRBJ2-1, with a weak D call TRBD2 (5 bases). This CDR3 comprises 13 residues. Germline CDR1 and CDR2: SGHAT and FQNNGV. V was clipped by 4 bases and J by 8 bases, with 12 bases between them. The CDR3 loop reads CASSSDYVDEQFF. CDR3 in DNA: TGTGCCAGCAGCTCAGACTACGTCGATGAGCAGTTCTTC.

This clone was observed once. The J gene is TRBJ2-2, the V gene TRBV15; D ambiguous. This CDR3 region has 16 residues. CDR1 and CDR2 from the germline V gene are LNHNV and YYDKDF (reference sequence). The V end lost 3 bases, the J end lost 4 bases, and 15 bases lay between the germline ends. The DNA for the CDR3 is TGTGCCACCAGCAGCTCCCCGGGCGGAGTCACCGGGGAGCTGTTTTTT. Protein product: CATSSSPGGVTGELFF.

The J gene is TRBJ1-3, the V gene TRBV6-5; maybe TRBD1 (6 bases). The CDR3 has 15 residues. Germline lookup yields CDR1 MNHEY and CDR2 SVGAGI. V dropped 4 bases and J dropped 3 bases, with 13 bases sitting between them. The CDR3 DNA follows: TGTGCCAGCAGTTCCCACGGACAGTATGGAAACACCATATATTTT. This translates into CASSSHGQYGNTIYF.

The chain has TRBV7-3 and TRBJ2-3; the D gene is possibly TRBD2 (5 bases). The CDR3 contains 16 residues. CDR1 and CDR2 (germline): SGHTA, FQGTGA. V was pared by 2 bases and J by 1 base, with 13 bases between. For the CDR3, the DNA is TGTGCCAGCAGCTTAGTAGGTGGTAGCGGCACAGATACGCAGTATTTT. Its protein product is CASSLVGGSGTDTQYF.

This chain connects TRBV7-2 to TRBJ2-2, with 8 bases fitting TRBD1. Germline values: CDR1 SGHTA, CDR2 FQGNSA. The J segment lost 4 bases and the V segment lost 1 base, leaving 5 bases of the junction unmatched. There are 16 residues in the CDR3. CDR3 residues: CASSLGTGLFTGELFF. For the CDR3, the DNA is TGTGCCAGCAGCTTAGGGACAGGGCTCTTCACCGGGGAGCTGTTTTTT.

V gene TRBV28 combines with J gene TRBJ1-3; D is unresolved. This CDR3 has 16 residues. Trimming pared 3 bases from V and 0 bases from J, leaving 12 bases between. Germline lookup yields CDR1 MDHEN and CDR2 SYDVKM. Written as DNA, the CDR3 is TGTGCCAGCAGTTTTCAGAGTTTTAGCTCTGGAAACACCATATATTTT. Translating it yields CASSFQSFSSGNTIYF.

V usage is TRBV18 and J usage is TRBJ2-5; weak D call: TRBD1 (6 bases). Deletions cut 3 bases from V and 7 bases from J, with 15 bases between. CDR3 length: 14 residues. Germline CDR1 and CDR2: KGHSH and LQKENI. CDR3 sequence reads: CASSPSGEGGTQYF. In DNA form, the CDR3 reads TGTGCCAGCTCACCCAGCGGTGAAGGGGGGACCCAGTACTTC.

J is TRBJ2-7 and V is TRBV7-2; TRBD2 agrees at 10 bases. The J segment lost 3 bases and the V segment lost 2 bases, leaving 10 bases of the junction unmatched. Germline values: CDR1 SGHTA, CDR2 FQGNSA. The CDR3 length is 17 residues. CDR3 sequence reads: CASSLNLAGDLDYEQYF. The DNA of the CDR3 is TGTGCCAGCAGCTTAAATCTAGCGGGAGACCTCGACTACGAGCAGTACTTC.